The sequence of this TCR beta chain was determined in a study of blood T cell repertoires in COVID-19. Study-level background: Sources were T cells, B-cell-depleted T cells, or PBMCs; the material itself was cDNA or gDNA.

Trimming removed 0 bases from V and 5 bases from J, with 12 bases in between. CDR3 length: 15 residues. From germline, CDR1 is SGDLS and CDR2 YYNGEE. Using immunoSEQ multiplex PCR, the repertoire was profiled, and TCRdb retains in-frame clones only, with some absent. In the table there are 70,000 to 90,000 clones, 70% to 90% of which are singletons. The sample taken for sequencing was peripheral blood. The V and J genes are TRBV9 and TRBJ2-1; perhaps TRBD1 as D (5 bases). The TCR sequence derives from a woman aged 60-75 years with acute or convalescent COVID-19. The CDR3 reads CASSVGWTPNNEQFF. DNA for the CDR3: TGTGCCAGCAGCGTAGGTTGGACACCTAACAATGAGCAGTTCTTC.